A selection of T cell receptor beta chains follows, all from one sample in a study of beta chain features in type 1 diabetes. Produced via immunoSEQ multiplex PCR; TCRdb's table is partial and in-frame only. The sample includes about 660,000 clones, around an eighth seen only once; the top ten take 0.035% to 0.045%. The sample taken for sequencing was naive CD4+ T cells from blood. The receptor source for this set is a man between 18 and 29 years old with type 1 diabetes. CDR3s include the opening cysteine and the closing phenylalanine or tryptophan. The D gene is left open where the match is weak. Rows may omit the clone size; those that give it use once, few, many or a size class.

V: TRBV5-1; size: NA; J: TRBJ1-1; D: NA; CDR3: CASSSEGHTEAFF
V: TRBV20-1; size: NA; J: TRBJ2-1; D: NA; CDR3: CSAPIYNEQFF
V: TRBV6-1; size: few; J: TRBJ2-7; D: TRBD2; CDR3: CASANGLAGAYEQYF
V: TRBV25-1; size: NA; J: TRBJ1-2; D: NA; CDR3: CASSPVGGADGYTF
V: TRBV19; size: NA; J: TRBJ2-7; D: NA; CDR3: CASSIDQYEQYF
V: TRBV6-4; size: NA; J: TRBJ1-5; D: NA; CDR3: CARVEAGPPEQPQHF
V: TRBV6-1; size: few; J: TRBJ2-1; D: TRBD2; CDR3: CASSATSAAYNEQFF
V: TRBV5-1; size: few; J: TRBJ2-1; D: NA; CDR3: CASSLGLNEQFF
V: TRBV6-5; size: NA; J: TRBJ1-2; D: NA; CDR3: CASSYDYNYGYTF
V: TRBV28; size: few; J: TRBJ2-7; D: NA; CDR3: CASSFSGSYEQYF
V: TRBV5-8; size: few; J: TRBJ1-5; D: NA; CDR3: CASSSDINQPQHF
V: TRBV5-1; size: NA; J: TRBJ2-6; D: NA; CDR3: CASSLARGQTSGANVLTF
V: TRBV18; size: few; J: TRBJ1-4; D: NA; CDR3: CASSTTGDNEKLFF
V: TRBV30; size: few; J: TRBJ2-3; D: TRBD2; CDR3: CAWSGAGAGTDTQYF
V: TRBV4-2; size: NA; J: TRBJ2-5; D: TRBD2; CDR3: CASSPGVLAGYQETQYF
V: TRBV6-5; size: once; J: TRBJ1-3; D: NA; CDR3: CASSYSRDTGNTIYF
V: TRBV7-9; size: few; J: TRBJ1-3; D: NA; CDR3: CASSLRTDSGNTIYF
V: TRBV29-1; size: NA; J: TRBJ1-1; D: NA; CDR3: CSVAGGTNTEAFF
V: TRBV18; size: few; J: TRBJ1-6; D: NA; CDR3: CASSEGVDSPLHF
V: TRBV5-1; size: NA; J: TRBJ1-5; D: NA; CDR3: CASSWEGSSNQPQHF
V: TRBV30; size: NA; J: TRBJ1-1; D: NA; CDR3: CACSLNTEAFF
V: TRBV5-8; size: few; J: TRBJ1-6; D: NA; CDR3: CASSPGQYNSPLHF
V: TRBV9; size: NA; J: TRBJ2-1; D: NA; CDR3: CASSVLSTGEQFF
V: TRBV20-1; size: NA; J: TRBJ2-1; D: TRBD1; CDR3: CSARPGQEQFF
V: TRBV7-9; size: NA; J: TRBJ2-7; D: NA; CDR3: CASSLGQVTYEQYF
V: TRBV7-3; size: few; J: TRBJ1-1; D: NA; CDR3: CASSLPGVSTEAFF
V: TRBV15; size: NA; J: TRBJ2-5; D: NA; CDR3: CATSRGAGQETQYF
V: TRBV5-6; size: few; J: TRBJ2-5; D: NA; CDR3: CASNPGGETQYF
V: TRBV9; size: NA; J: TRBJ2-7; D: TRBD2; CDR3: CASSVGLAGEQYF
V: TRBV28; size: NA; J: TRBJ2-3; D: TRBD2; CDR3: CASNIGGSGVADTQYF
V: TRBV5-1; size: NA; J: TRBJ2-3; D: TRBD1; CDR3: CASSLRGTGVVWYVQYF
V: TRBV5-1; size: NA; J: TRBJ2-5; D: NA; CDR3: CASAETQETQYF
V: TRBV7-2; size: NA; J: TRBJ1-1; D: TRBD1; CDR3: CASSSGQGATEAFF
V: TRBV13; size: NA; J: TRBJ2-3; D: NA; CDR3: CASSLGEDTQYF
V: TRBV27; size: NA; J: TRBJ2-2; D: TRBD1; CDR3: CASSSGQLTGELFF
V: TRBV12-5; size: NA; J: TRBJ2-3; D: NA; CDR3: CASGLGSVSTDTQYF
V: TRBV30; size: NA; J: TRBJ1-4; D: NA; CDR3: CAQNPSGDEKLFF
V: TRBV5-1; size: NA; J: TRBJ2-7; D: TRBD2; CDR3: CASSLEIAGAYEQYF